This T cell receptor beta chain came from a study of blood T cell repertoires in COVID-19. Overall study context: The United States, Italy and Spain were the sources of the acute and convalescent COVID-19 samples. From T cells, B-cell-depleted T cells, or PBMCs came the material, which was cDNA or gDNA.

The authors' processing: Reference gene primer amplification in the assay estimated nucleated cell counts. This table comes from immunoSEQ multiplex PCR, and its TCRdb copy is limited to in-frame clones, with some not included. V and J calls plus clone size are reproduced from that table; the DNA served to infer D and trimming. Of some 150,000 clones listed, 84% are singletons. CDR3 length equals 13 residues. CDR1 and CDR2 (germline): SQVTM, ANQGSEA. Concerning this clone itself: One junction end does not reproduce the germline sequence, and a read error may be involved.

The sequence was collected from a human donor in a cohort sampled during active COVID-19. The chain employs TRBV29-1 and TRBJ1-3; D perhaps matches TRBD1 (5 bases). The sequencing sample was made of peripheral blood. Here the CDR3 reads CSVEDSSGNTIYF. For the CDR3, the DNA is TGCAGCGTCGAAGACAGCTCTGGAAACACCATATATTTT.